This T cell receptor (beta chain) emerged from a study of cytomegalovirus exposure and HLA in healthy donors. Whole-study results and caveats: A list of 150 to 200 TCR beta chains associated with cytomegalovirus was given.

As for this clone: Antigen specificity is unknown.

CDR3 length: 14 residues. The germline V gene encodes CDR1 MNHEY and CDR2 SMNVEV (reference sequence). Trimming took 4 bases from V and 6 from J; bases not matched to a gene: 1. The method was immunoSEQ multiplex PCR; TCRdb's version includes in-frame clones alone and lacks a portion of them. The sample contains roughly 50,000 clones, approximately 90% of which appear only once. The V and J genes are TRBV27 and TRBJ2-7, with 15 bases aligning to TRBD2. The source material was PBMCs. The TCR was taken from a young woman in good health and CMV-seropositive. The CDR3 DNA sequence: TGTGCCAGCAGTTCGGGACTAGCGGGGGGCGAGCAGTACTTC. Its translation is CASSSGLAGGEQYF.